This TCR beta chain came from a study of breast tumors, draining lymph nodes, adjacent tissues. The study, taken as a whole, reports: Findings are consistent with lymph node origin and intratumoral expansion of most tumor T cells. Data only fit, rather than demonstrated, lymph node origin of most tumor T cells.

Germline loops: CDR1 SGDLS, CDR2 YYNGEE. The CDR3 has 17 residues. Trimming pared 0 bases from V and 3 bases from J, leaving 15 bases between. TCRdb re-called the multiplex PCR reads with MiXCR, one entry per CDR3 protein. The repertoire holds about 22,000 distinct CDR3 sequences, with about 64% as singletons. This clonotype has ten or more counts. Its antigen is as yet unknown. The sample taken for sequencing was tumor-adjacent breast tissue. This chain links TRBV9 with TRBJ2-2, with D maybe TRBD2 (7 bases). This clonotype originated in a female donor with breast cancer. Some clones in this sample may be carry-over from other donors' samples. The CDR3, as DNA: TGTGCCAGCAGCGTAGTGTACGGGGGGCGGGACACCGGGGAGCTGTTTTTT. Its protein is CASSVVYGGRDTGELFF. Complete variable domain (other parts from reference TRBV9 and TRBJ2-2): DSGVTQTPKHLITATGQRVTLRCSPRSGDLSVYWYQQSLDQGLQFLIQYYNGEERAKGNILERFSAQQFPDLHSELNLSSLELGDSALYFCASSVVYGGRDTGELFFGEGSRLTVL.